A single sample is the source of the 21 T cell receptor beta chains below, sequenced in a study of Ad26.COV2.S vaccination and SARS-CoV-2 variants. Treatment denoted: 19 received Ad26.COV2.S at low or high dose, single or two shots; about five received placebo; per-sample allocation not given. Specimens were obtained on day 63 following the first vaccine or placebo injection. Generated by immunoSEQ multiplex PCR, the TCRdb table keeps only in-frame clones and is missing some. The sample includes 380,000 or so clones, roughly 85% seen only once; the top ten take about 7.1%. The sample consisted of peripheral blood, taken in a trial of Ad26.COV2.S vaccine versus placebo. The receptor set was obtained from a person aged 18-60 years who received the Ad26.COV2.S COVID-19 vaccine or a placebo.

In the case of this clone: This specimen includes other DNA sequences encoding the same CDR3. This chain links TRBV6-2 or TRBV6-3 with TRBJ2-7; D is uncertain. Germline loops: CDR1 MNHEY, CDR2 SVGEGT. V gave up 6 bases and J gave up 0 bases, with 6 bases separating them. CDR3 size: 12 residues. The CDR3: CASSSSSYEQYF. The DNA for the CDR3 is TGTGCCAGCAGCTCCAGCTCCTACGAGCAGTACTTC.

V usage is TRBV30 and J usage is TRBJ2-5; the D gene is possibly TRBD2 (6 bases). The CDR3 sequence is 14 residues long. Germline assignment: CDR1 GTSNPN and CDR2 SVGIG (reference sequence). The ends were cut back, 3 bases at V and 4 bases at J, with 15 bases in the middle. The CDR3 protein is CAWRTPGGRETQYF. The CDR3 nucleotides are TGTGCCTGGAGGACCCCCGGAGGGCGAGAGACCCAGTACTTC.

CDR3 protein: CASSQYETAQPSKAFF. The CDR3, as DNA: TGTGCCAGCAGCCAATACGAGACAGCCCAACCAAGCAAAGCTTTCTTT. The gene calls are TRBV16 and TRBJ1-1; TRBD1 is a possible D gene (5 bases). V dropped 1 base and J dropped 9 bases, with 21 bases sitting between them. Per the germline V gene, CDR1 is KGHSY and CDR2 is FQNENV. This CDR3 has 16 amino acids. Combining the CDR3 with reference TRBV16 and TRBJ1-1 gives the whole variable domain GEEVAQTPKHLVRGEGQKAKLYCAPIKGHSYVFWYQQVLKNEFKFLISFQNENVFDETGMPKERFSAKCLPNSPCSLEIQATKLEDSAVYFCASSQYETAQPSKAFFGQGTRLTVV.

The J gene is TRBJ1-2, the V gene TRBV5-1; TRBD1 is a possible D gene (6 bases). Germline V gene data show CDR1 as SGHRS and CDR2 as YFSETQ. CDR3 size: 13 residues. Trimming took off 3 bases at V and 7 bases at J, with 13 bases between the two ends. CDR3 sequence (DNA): TGCGCCAGCAGCTCCGGGACATTAAGTGGCTACACCTTC. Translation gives CASSSGTLSGYTF.

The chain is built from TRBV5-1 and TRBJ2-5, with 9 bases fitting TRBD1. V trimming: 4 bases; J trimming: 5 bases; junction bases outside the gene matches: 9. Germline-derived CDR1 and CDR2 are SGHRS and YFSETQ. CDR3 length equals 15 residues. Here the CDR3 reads CASSPQGASGETQYF. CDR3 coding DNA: TGCGCCAGCAGCCCACAGGGGGCGTCGGGGGAGACCCAGTACTTC.

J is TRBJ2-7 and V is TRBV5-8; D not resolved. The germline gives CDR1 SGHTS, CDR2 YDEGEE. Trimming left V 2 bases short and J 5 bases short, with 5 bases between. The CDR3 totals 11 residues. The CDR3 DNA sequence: TGTGCCAGCAGCTTCACCGACGAGCAGTACTTC. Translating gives CASSFTDEQYF.

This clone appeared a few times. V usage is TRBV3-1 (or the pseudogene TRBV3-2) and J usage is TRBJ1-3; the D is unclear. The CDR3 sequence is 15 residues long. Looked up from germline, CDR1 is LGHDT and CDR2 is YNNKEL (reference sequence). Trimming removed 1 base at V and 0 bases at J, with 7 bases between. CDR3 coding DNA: TGTGCCAGCAGCCAAGGCCACCTCTCTGGAAACACCATATATTTT. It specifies CASSQGHLSGNTIYF.

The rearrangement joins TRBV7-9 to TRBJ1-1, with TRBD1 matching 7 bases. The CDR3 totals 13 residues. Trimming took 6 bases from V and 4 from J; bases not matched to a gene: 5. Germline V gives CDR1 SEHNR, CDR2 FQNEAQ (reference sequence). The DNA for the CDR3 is TGTGCCAGCAGTTTAACAGGGGCCACTGAAGCTTTCTTT. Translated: CASSLTGATEAFF.

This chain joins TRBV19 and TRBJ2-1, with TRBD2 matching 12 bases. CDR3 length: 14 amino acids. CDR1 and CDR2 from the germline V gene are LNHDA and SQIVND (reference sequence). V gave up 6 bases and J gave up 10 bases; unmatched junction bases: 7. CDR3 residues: CASSLTSGRGEQFF. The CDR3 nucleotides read TGTGCCAGTAGCCTGACTAGCGGGAGAGGAGAGCAGTTCTTC. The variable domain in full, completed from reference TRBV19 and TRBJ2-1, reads DGGITQSPKYLFRKEGQNVTLSCEQNLNHDAMYWYRQDPGQGLRLIYYSQIVNDFQKGDIAEGYSVSREKKESFPLTVTSAQKNPTAFYLCASSLTSGRGEQFFGPGTRLTVL.

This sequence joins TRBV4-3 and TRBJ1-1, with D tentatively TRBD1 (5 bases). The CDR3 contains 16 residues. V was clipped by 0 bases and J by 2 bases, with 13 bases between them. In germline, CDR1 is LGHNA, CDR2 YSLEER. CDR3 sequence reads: CASSQDSQGPNTEAFF. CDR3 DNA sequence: TGCGCCAGCAGCCAAGATAGCCAGGGACCAAACACTGAAGCTTTCTTT.

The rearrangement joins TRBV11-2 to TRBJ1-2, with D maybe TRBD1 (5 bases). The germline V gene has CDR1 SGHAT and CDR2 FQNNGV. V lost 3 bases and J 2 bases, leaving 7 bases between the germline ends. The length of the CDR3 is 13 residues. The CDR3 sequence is CASSLGRNYGYTF. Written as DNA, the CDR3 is TGTGCCAGCAGCTTGGGACGGAACTATGGCTACACCTTC.

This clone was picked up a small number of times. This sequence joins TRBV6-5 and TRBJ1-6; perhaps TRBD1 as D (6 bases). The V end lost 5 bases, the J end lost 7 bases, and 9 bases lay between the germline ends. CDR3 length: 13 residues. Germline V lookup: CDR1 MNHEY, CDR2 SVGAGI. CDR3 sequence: CASSRTVNSPLHF. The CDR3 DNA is TGTGCCAGCAGTCGGACAGTCAATTCACCCCTCCACTTT.

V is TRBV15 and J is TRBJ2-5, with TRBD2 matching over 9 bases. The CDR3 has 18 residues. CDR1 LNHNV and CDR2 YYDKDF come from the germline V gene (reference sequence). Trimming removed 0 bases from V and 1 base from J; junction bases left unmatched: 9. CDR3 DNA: TGTGCCACCAGCAGAGATAGTACAGCGGGGGGTCGCCAAGAGACCCAGTACTTC. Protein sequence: CATSRDSTAGGRQETQYF.

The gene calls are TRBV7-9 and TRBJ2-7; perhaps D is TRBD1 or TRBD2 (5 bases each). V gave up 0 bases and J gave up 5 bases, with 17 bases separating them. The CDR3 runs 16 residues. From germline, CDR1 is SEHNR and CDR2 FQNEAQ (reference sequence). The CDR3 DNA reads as TGTGCCAGCAGCTTAGCCCGGGGACCCCTAATCCACGAGCAGTACTTC. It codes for CASSLARGPLIHEQYF.

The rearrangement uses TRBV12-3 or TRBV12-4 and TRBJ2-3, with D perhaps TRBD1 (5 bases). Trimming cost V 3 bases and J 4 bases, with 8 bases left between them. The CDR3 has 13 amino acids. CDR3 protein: CASSFGASDTQYF. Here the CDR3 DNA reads TGTGCCAGCAGTTTTGGGGCCTCAGATACGCAGTATTTT.

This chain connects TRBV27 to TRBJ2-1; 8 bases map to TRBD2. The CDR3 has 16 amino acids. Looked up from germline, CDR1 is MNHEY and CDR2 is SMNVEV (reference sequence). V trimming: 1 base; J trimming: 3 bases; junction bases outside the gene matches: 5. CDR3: CASSLYSRGDYNEQFF. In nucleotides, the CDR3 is TGTGCCAGCAGTTTATACTCGCGGGGGGACTACAATGAGCAGTTCTTC.

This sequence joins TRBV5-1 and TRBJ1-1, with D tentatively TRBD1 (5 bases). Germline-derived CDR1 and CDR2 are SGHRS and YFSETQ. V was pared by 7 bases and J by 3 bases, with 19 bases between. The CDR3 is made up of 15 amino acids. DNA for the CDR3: TGCGCCAGCGGGCCGCTGACAGCGTGGGACACTGAAGCTTTCTTT. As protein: CASGPLTAWDTEAFF.

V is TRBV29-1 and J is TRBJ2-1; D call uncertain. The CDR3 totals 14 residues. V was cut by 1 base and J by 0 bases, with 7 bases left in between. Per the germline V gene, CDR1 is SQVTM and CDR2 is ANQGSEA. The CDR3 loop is CSVEGPFSYNEQFF. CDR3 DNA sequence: TGCAGCGTTGAAGGGCCCTTCTCCTACAATGAGCAGTTCTTC.

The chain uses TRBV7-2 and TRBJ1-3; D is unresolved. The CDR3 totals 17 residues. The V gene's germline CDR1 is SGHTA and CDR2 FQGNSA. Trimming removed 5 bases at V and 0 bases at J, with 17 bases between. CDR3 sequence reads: CASSPRRVKSSGNTIYF. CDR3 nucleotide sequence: TGTGCCAGCAGCCCGCGACGGGTTAAGAGCTCTGGAAACACCATATATTTT.

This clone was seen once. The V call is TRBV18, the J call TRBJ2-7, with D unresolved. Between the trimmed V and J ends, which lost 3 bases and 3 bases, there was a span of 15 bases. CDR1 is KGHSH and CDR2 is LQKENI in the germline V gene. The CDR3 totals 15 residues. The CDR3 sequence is CASSPLKGISYEQYF. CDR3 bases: TGTGCCAGCTCACCGCTGAAAGGAATAAGCTACGAGCAGTACTTC.

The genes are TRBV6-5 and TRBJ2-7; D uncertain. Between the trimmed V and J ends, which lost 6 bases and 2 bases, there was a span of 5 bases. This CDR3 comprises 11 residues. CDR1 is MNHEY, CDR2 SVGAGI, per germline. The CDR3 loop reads CASSRTYEQYF. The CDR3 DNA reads TGTGCCAGCAGCCGTACCTACGAGCAGTACTTC.